Presented here are 16 T cell receptor beta chains from one specimen sequenced in a study of OX40 agonist ivuxolimab in advanced cancers. The repertoire was sequenced with immunoSEQ multiplex PCR; TCRdb's copy has only in-frame clones and lacks some. The table has approximately 46,000 clones, over 60% seen once. Sequencing was performed on CD4+ or CD8+ T cells sorted from blood, taken in a trial of the OX40 agonist ivuxolimab. The receptors originated from an adult with an advanced solid tumor such as melanoma, head and neck, liver or kidney cancer.

This clone has only a few counts. This chain links TRBV11-2 with TRBJ2-5, with 14 positions matching TRBD2. The CDR3 is made up of 14 amino acids. With V trimmed by 6 bases and J by 5 bases, 2 bases remained unmatched. In germline, CDR1 is SGHAT, CDR2 FQNNGV. CDR3 protein: CASRRLAGGETQYF. The CDR3 DNA sequence: TGTGCCAGCAGACGACTAGCGGGAGGGGAGACCCAGTACTTC.

The gene calls are TRBV4-2 and TRBJ2-7; TRBD1 aligns across 7 bases. Unmatched junction bases numbered 8, after V lost 3 bases and J lost 3 bases. CDR1 LGHNA and CDR2 YNFKEQ come from the germline V gene. The CDR3 is 15 amino acids. The CDR3 sequence: CASSQGDRDSYEQYF. The CDR3 coding sequence is TGTGCCAGCAGCCAGGGCGACCGGGACAGCTACGAGCAGTACTTC.

The chain has TRBV12-5 and TRBJ2-7; D may correspond to TRBD1 or TRBD2 (5 bases each). This CDR3 spans 13 amino acids. From germline, CDR1 is LGHNT and CDR2 FRNRAP. V was cut by 2 bases and J by 5 bases, with 10 bases left in between. CDR3 sequence (DNA): TGTGCTAGTGGTTTGATGTCGGGGCACGAGCAGTACTTC. It specifies CASGLMSGHEQYF.

This rearrangement joins TRBV10-3 to TRBJ2-2; the match to TRBD1 covers 7 bases. Unmatched junction bases numbered 24, after V lost 9 bases and J lost 5 bases. The length of the CDR3 is 19 residues. The germline gives CDR1 ENHRY, CDR2 SYGVKD. In DNA form, the CDR3 reads TGTGCCATTGGGGGTGGCCCAGTAGGACAGGCGGTACCTACCGGGGAGCTGTTTTTT. It specifies CAIGGGPVGQAVPTGELFF.

The gene calls are TRBV27 and TRBJ2-2; 7 bases map to TRBD2. Germline trimming cut 5 bases from V and 1 base from J; bases unmatched to any gene: 19. Looked up from germline, CDR1 is MNHEY and CDR2 is SMNVEV (reference sequence). The length of the CDR3 is 20 residues. CDR3 amino acids: CASSGKLALATNVNTGELFF. In DNA, the CDR3 is TGTGCCAGCAGTGGGAAACTGGCACTAGCGACAAACGTGAACACCGGGGAGCTGTTTTTT.

The chain combines TRBV28 with TRBJ2-5, with 8 bases that match TRBD1. Germline-derived CDR1 and CDR2 are MDHEN and SYDVKM. Germline trimming cut 1 base from V and 5 bases from J; bases unmatched to any gene: 9. The CDR3 consists of 16 residues. CDR3 DNA: TGTGCCAGCAGTTTATTGGCAGGGGGCTCTCGGGAGACCCAGTACTTC. It codes for CASSLLAGGSRETQYF.

The CDR3 loop is CASSPDRPDTQYF. CDR3 nucleotide sequence: TGTGCCAGCTCACCGGACAGACCAGATACGCAGTATTTT. The genes are TRBV18 and TRBJ2-3; possibly TRBD1 for D (6 bases). The V gene lost 3 bases and the J gene lost 4 bases, with 8 bases spanning the gap. Germline lookup yields CDR1 KGHSH and CDR2 LQKENI. This CDR3 has 13 amino acids.

The gene calls are TRBV6-5 and TRBJ1-2; 9 bases agree with TRBD1. The germline gives CDR1 MNHEY, CDR2 SVGAGI. The V and J ends lost 5 bases and 3 bases, in that order; junction bases with no gene match: 4. The CDR3 is 14 amino acids. CDR3 in amino acids: CASSVRTGDYGYTF. CDR3 nucleotides: TGTGCCAGCAGTGTACGGACAGGGGACTATGGCTACACCTTC.

The chain combines TRBV2 with TRBJ1-2; 7 bases match TRBD1. This CDR3 spans 13 amino acids. The germline V gene encodes CDR1 SNHLY and CDR2 FYNNEI. V shed 6 bases and J 4 bases; nucleotides not matched to a gene: 5. The CDR3 region has the DNA TGTGCCAGCAGAGGACAGGAGGGCTATGGCTACACCTTC. Its protein is CASRGQEGYGYTF.

This clone was seen just once. The chain recombines TRBV5-4 with TRBJ1-3; 9 bases are shared with TRBD1. Germline trimming cut 3 bases from V and 0 bases from J; bases unmatched to any gene: 4. Germline CDR1 is SGHNT and CDR2 is YYREEE (reference sequence). The CDR3 spans 16 residues. CDR3 sequence (DNA): TGTGCCAGCAGCTGGACAGGGGTCGGCTCTGGAAACACCATATATTTT. The encoded protein is CASSWTGVGSGNTIYF. The complete variable domain, with remaining parts taken from reference TRBV5-4 and TRBJ1-3, reads ETGVTQSPTHLIKTRGQQVTLRCSSQSGHNTVSWYQQALGQGPQFIFQYYREEENGRGNFPPRFSGLQFPNYSSELNVNALELDDSALYLCASSWTGVGSGNTIYFGEGSWLTVV.

The V call is TRBV28, the J call TRBJ2-7; tentative D call: TRBD1 (5 bases). V was trimmed by 9 bases and J by 7 bases, leaving 16 bases between them. The CDR3 consists of 12 residues. Germline CDR1 and CDR2: MDHEN and SYDVKM. CDR3 nucleotides: TGTGCCAGTTGGACACCTCCCTCTGAGCAGTACTTC. This sequence encodes CASWTPPSEQYF.

This clone was observed a handful of times. This rearrangement joins TRBV6-5 to TRBJ1-2, with D hard to call. Germline CDR1 and CDR2: MNHEY and SVGAGI. V was shortened by 5 bases and J by 1 base, with 14 bases between the two germline ends. CDR3 length: 15 residues. The CDR3 region has the DNA TGTGCCAGCAGTGTAGAGACCTTATATAACTATGGCTACACCTTC. It translates to CASSVETLYNYGYTF.

This chain joins TRBV6-6 and TRBJ2-3; D is uncertain. Trimming removed 9 bases at V and 0 bases at J, with 7 bases between. Per the germline V gene, CDR1 is MNHNY and CDR2 is SVGAGI (reference sequence). This CDR3 contains 12 residues. The CDR3 here is CASKDSTDTQYF. The CDR3 region has the DNA TGTGCCAGTAAGGATAGCACAGATACGCAGTATTTT.

This sequence joins TRBV28 and TRBJ2-4, with TRBD1 as a possible D gene (6 bases). In germline, CDR1 is MDHEN, CDR2 SYDVKM. V dropped 6 bases and J dropped 8 bases, with 11 bases sitting between them. The CDR3 covers 12 residues. Here the CDR3 DNA reads TGTGCCAGCAGAGCCTCAGGGGACATTCAGTACTTC. As protein: CASRASGDIQYF.

The V call is TRBV18, the J call TRBJ1-6; 10 nucleotides match TRBD1. J gave up 0 bases and V 3 bases, and 5 bases lay outside the gene matches. The CDR3 length is 18 residues. Germline-derived CDR1 and CDR2 are KGHSH and LQKENI. The CDR3 DNA is TGTGCCAGCTCACCGACAGGGGGCGCGGACTCCTATAATTCACCCCTCCACTTT. Amino acids: CASSPTGGADSYNSPLHF.

The V gene is TRBV6-6, the J gene TRBJ2-3, with D tentatively TRBD1 (7 bases). With 10 bases removed from V and 3 bases from J, the gap between germline ends came to 14 bases. CDR1 and CDR2 (germline): MNHNY, SVGAGI (reference sequence). The CDR3 sequence is 13 residues long. The CDR3 region is CATRSGGTDTQYF. The CDR3 DNA is TGTGCCACCAGATCAGGGGGGACAGATACGCAGTATTTT.